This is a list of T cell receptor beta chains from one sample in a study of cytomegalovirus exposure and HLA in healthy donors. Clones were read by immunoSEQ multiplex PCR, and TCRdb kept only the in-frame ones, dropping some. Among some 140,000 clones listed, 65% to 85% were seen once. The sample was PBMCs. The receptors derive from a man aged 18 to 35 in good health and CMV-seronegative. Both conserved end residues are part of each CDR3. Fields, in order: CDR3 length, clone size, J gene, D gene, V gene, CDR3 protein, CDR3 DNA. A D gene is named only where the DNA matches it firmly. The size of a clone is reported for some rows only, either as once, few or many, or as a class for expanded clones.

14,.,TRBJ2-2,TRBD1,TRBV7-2,CASSVTGITGELFF,TGTGCCAGCAGCGTGACAGGGATCACCGGGGAGCTGTTTTTT
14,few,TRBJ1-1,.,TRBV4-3,CASSQDLRVTEAFF,TGCGCCAGCAGCCAAGATCTCAGGGTCACTGAAGCTTTCTTT
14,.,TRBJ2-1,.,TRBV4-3,CAGSHLQTGKEQFF,TGCGCCGGCAGCCATCTCCAAACAGGGAAAGAGCAGTTCTTC
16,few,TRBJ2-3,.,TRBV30,CAWSVGGAGGLGTQYF,TGTGCCTGGAGTGTGGGTGGGGCCGGGGGGCTAGGTACGCAGTATTTT
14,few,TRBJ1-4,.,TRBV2,CASEKTGIDEKLFF,TGTGCCAGCGAAAAAACAGGGATTGATGAAAAACTGTTTTTT
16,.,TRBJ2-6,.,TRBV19,CASSILRGTGANVLTF,TGTGCCAGTAGTATACTTCGAGGGACTGGGGCCAACGTCCTGACTTTC
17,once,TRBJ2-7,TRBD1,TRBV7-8,CASSSFLAGTGSYEQYF,TGTGCCAGCAGCTCCTTTCTCGCCGGGACAGGTTCCTACGAGCAGTACTTC
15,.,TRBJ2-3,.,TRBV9,CASSPRTAHIDTQYF,TGTGCCAGCAGCCCCCGGACAGCACATATCGATACGCAGTATTTT
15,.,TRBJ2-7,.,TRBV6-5,CASSYGAGESYEQYF,TGTGCCAGCAGTTACGGGGCAGGGGAGTCCTACGAGCAGTACTTC
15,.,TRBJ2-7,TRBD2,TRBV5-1,CASSPRLATTYEQYF,TGCGCCAGCAGCCCCCGACTAGCGACTACCTACGAGCAGTACTTC
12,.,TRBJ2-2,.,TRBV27,CASSFRSGELFF,TGTGCCAGCAGTTTTCGTTCCGGGGAGCTGTTTTTT
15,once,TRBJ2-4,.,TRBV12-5,CASGQGNRDTNIQYF,TGTGCTAGTGGTCAAGGGAATCGGGACACAAACATTCAGTACTTC
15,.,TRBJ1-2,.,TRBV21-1,CASSKDSTGKSGYTF,TGTGCCAGCAGCAAAGATTCGACAGGGAAATCGGGCTACACCTTC
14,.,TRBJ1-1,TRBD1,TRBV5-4,CASTWDSWNTEAFF,TGTGCCAGCACCTGGGACAGCTGGAACACTGAAGCTTTCTTT
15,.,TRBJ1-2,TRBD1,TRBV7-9,CASSLPAGGEGGYTF,TGTGCCAGCAGCTTACCGGCAGGGGGCGAGGGTGGCTACACCTTC
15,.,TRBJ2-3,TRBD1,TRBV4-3,CASSPGQGAADTQYF,TGCGCCAGCAGCCCGGGACAGGGGGCAGCAGATACGCAGTATTTT
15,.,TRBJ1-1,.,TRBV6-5,CASSLVGDSNTEAFF,TGTGCCAGCAGTTTGGTGGGGGACTCGAACACTGAAGCTTTCTTT
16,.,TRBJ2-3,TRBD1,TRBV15,CATSIRGQGKPDTQYF,TGTGCCACCAGCATAAGAGGACAGGGGAAACCAGATACGCAGTATTTT
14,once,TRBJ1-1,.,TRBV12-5,CASGTDPRGTEAFF,TGTGCTAGTGGAACGGACCCTCGGGGCACTGAAGCTTTCTTT
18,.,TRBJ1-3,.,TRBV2,CASSEGQLQGWGSRTIYF,TGTGCCAGCAGTGAAGGACAATTACAGGGTTGGGGCTCGAGGACCATATATTTT
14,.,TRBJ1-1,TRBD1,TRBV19,CASSPYWTGFEAFF,TGTGCCAGTAGTCCCTACTGGACAGGGTTTGAAGCTTTCTTT
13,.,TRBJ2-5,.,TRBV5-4,CASSWGPQETQYF,TGTGCCAGCAGCTGGGGCCCCCAAGAGACCCAGTACTTC
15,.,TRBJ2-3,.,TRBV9,CASSVMDWRTDTQYF,TGTGCCAGCAGCGTAATGGACTGGAGGACAGATACGCAGTATTTT
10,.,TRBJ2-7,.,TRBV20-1,CSATRDLQYF,TGCAGTGCTACCCGGGATCTACAGTACTTC
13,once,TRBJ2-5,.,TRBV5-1,CASSLEVQETQYF,TGCGCCAGCAGCTTAGAGGTCCAAGAGACCCAGTACTTC
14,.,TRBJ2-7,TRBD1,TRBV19,CASSVPGQDGSQYF,TGTGCCAGTAGCGTTCCGGGACAGGATGGGTCCCAGTACTTC
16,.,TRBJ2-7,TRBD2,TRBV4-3,CASSQLRAGGSYEQYF,TGCGCCAGCAGCCAGTTGCGAGCGGGGGGGTCCTACGAGCAGTACTTC
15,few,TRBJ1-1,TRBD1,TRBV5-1,CASSRATGWNTEAFF,TGCGCCAGCAGCCGGGCGACAGGGTGGAACACTGAAGCTTTCTTT
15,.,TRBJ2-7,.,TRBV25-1,CASSEGTLNSYEQYF,TGTGCCAGCAGTGAAGGGACTCTAAACTCCTACGAGCAGTACTTC
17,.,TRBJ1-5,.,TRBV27,CASSLSGGGEVDQPQHF,TGTGCCAGCAGTTTATCGGGGGGGGGCGAAGTAGATCAGCCCCAGCATTTT
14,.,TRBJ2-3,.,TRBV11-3,CASSLVRGSDTQYF,TGTGCCAGCAGCTTAGTACGGGGATCAGATACGCAGTATTTT
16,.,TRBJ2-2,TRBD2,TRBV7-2,CASSLRGGGLTGELFF,TGTGCCAGCAGCTTAAGAGGCGGGGGTCTCACCGGGGAGCTGTTTTTT
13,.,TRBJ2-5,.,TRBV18,CASSPAGQETQYF,TGTGCCAGCTCACCAGCGGGACAAGAGACCCAGTACTTC
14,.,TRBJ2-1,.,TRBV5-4,CASSDSGIVDEQFF,TGTGCCAGCAGCGATTCAGGGATCGTGGATGAGCAGTTCTTC
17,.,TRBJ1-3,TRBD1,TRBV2,CASSGQGAQVSGNTIYF,TGTGCCAGCAGTGGACAGGGGGCGCAAGTTTCTGGAAACACCATATATTTT
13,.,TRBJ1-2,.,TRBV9,CASSLSGREGYTF,TGTGCCAGCAGCCTCAGTGGGAGGGAGGGCTACACCTTC